This note documents a single T cell receptor (beta chain) sequence. The antigen is not known. Sequenced by immunoSEQ multiplex PCR; TCRdb stores in-frame clones only, minus some. The table includes 100,000 or so clones, about 87% detected once. This record belongs to a study of T cell responses to AZD1222 COVID-19 vaccine. Study-wide findings and caveats: Repertoire collection took place solely once the T cell response had peaked. Dominant at 160-218 and 743-854, vaccine-associated CD4 TCRs also spanned spike.

The CDR3 contains 13 residues. Germline-derived CDR1 and CDR2 are LNHDA and SQIVND (reference sequence). Between the trimmed V and J ends, which lost 8 bases and 1 base, there was a span of 11 bases. The rearrangement joins TRBV19 to TRBJ1-1, with D possibly TRBD1 on 5 matching bases. Material: peripheral blood, obtained on day 0 of AZD1222 vaccination. The receptor comes from an adult in good health. The CDR3: CASSQTANTEAFF. The CDR3 DNA is TGTGCCAGTTCCCAGACAGCGAACACTGAAGCTTTCTTT.